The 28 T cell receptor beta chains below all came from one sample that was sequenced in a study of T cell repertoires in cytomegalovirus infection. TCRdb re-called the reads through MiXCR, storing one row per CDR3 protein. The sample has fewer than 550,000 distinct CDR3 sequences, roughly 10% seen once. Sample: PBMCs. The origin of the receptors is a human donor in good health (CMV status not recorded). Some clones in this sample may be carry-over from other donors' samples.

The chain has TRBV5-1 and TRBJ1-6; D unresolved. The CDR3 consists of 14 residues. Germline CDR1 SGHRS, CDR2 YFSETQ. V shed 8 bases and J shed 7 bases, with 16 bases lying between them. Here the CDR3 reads CASWWLSFNSPLHF. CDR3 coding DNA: TGCGCCAGTTGGTGGTTGAGTTTCAATTCACCCCTCCACTTT.

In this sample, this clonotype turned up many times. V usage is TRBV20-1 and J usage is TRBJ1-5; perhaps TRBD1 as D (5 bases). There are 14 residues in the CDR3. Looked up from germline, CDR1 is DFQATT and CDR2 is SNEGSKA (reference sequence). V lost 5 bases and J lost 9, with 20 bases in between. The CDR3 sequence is CSASPGRGIAPQHF. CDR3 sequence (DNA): TGCAGTGCTTCCCCGGGACGAGGTATCGCGCCCCAGCATTTT.

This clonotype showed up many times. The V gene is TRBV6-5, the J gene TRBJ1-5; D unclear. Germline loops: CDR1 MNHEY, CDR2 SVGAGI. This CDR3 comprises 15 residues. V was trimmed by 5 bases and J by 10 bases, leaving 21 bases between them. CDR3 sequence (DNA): TGTGCCAGCAGTCCCTCTCTAAGGACTAGGGTACCCCAGCATTTT. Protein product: CASSPSLRTRVPQHF.

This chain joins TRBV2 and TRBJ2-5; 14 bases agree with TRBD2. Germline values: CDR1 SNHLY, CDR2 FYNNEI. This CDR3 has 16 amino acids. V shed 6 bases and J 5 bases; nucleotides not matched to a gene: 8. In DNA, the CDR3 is TGTGCCAGCAGCCACGGGACTAGCGGGGGAAGGGAGACCCAGTACTTC. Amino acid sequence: CASSHGTSGGRETQYF. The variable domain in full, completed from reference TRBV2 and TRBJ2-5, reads EPEVTQTPSHQVTQMGQEVILRCVPISNHLYFYWYRQILGQKVEFLVSFYNNEISEKSEIFDDQFSVERPDGSNFTLKIRSTKLEDSAMYFCASSHGTSGGRETQYFGPGTRLLVL.

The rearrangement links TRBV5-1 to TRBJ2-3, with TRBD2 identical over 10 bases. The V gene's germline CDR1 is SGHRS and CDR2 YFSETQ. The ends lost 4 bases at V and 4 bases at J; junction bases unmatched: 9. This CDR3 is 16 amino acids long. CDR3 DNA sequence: TGCGCCAGCAGCGCCCAGGCGGGACTAGCGTCAGATACGCAGTATTTT. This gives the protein CASSAQAGLASDTQYF.

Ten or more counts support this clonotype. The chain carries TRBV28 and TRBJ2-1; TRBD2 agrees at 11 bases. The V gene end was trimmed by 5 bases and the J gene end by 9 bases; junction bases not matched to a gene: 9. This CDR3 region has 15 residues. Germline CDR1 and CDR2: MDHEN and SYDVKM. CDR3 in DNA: TGTGCCAGCAGTCCCACTAGCGGGAGAGGAGTTGAGCAGTTCTTC. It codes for CASSPTSGRGVEQFF.

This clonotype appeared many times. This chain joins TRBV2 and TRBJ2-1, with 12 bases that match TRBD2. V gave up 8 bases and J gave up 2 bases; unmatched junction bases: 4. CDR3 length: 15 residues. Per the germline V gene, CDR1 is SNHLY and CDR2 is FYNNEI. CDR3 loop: CASDLAGGPYNEQFF. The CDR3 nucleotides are TGTGCCAGCGATCTAGCGGGAGGGCCCTACAATGAGCAGTTCTTC.

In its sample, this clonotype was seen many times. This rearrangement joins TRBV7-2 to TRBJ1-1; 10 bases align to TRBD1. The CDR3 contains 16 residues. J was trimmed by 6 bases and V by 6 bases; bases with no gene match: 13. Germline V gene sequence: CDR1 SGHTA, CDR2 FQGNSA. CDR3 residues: CASRRQGAINRPEAFF. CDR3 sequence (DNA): TGTGCCAGCAGGAGACAGGGGGCGATCAACCGGCCTGAAGCTTTCTTT.

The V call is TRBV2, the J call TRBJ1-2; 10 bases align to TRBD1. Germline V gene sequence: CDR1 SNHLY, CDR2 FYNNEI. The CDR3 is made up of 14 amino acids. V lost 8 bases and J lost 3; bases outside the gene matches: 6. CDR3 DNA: TGTGCCAGCGGATCCGGGACAGGGGACTATGGCTACACCTTC. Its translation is CASGSGTGDYGYTF.

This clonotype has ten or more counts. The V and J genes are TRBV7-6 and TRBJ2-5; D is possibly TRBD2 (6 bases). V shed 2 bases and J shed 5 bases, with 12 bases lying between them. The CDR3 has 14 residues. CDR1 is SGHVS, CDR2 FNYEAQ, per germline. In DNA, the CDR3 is TGTGCCAGCAGCTTATTAGGGACTGGGGAGACCCAGTACTTC. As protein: CASSLLGTGETQYF.

CDR3 DNA sequence: TGTGCCAGCGGGACTAGGCACTACAATGAGCAGTTCTTC. Amino acid sequence: CASGTRHYNEQFF. J is TRBJ2-1 and V is TRBV28; 8 bases are shared with TRBD2. The CDR3 consists of 13 residues. V lost 8 bases and J lost 3; bases outside the gene matches: 3. Germline assignment: CDR1 MDHEN and CDR2 SYDVKM.

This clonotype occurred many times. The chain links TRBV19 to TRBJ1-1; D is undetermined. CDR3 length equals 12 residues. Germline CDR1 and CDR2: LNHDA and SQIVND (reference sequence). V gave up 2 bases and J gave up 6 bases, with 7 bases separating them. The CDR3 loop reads CASSISIAEAFF. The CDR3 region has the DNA TGTGCCAGTAGTATATCCATTGCTGAAGCTTTCTTT.

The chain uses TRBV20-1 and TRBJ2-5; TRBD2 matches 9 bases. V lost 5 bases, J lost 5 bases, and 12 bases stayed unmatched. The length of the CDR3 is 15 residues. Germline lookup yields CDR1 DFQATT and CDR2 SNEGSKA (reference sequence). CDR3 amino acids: CSAPTSAGGRETQYF. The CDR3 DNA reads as TGCAGTGCTCCCACTTCAGCGGGAGGCCGGGAGACCCAGTACTTC.

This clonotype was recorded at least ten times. CDR3 DNA sequence: TGCAGTGCTAGCGCGACCGGGGACTACTCCTACGAGCAGTACTTC. It codes for CSASATGDYSYEQYF. This sequence joins TRBV20-1 and TRBJ2-7; 7 nucleotides align to TRBD2. Germline CDR1 and CDR2: DFQATT and SNEGSKA (reference sequence). This CDR3 has 15 amino acids. After removal of 3 bases from V and 0 bases from J, the junction contained 8 bases not matched to a gene.

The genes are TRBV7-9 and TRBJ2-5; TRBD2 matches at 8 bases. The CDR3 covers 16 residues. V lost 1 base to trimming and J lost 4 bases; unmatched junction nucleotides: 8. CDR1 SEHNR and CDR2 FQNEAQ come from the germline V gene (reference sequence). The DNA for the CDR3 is TGTGCCAGCAGCTTAGTGTCGGGGGGGCTTACAGAGACCCAGTACTTC. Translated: CASSLVSGGLTETQYF.

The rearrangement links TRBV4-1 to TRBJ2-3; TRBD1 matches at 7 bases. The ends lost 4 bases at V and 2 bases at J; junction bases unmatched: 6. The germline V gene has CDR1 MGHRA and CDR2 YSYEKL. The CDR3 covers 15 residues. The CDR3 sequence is CASSPDRVATDTQYF. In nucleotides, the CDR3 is TGCGCCAGCAGCCCCGACAGGGTGGCCACAGATACGCAGTATTTT.

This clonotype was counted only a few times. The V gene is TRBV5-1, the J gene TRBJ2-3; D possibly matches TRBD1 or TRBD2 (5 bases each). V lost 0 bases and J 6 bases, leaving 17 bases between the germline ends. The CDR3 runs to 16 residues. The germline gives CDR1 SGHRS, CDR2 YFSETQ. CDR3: CASSLELGVSGDTQYF. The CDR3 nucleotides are TGCGCCAGCAGCTTGGAATTGGGGGTTTCAGGGGATACGCAGTATTTT.

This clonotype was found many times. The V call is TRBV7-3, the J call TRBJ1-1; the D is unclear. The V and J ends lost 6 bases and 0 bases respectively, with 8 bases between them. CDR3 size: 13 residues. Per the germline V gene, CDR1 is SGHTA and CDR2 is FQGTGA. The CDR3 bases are TGTGCCAGCAGGCAATCTTTGAACACTGAAGCTTTCTTT. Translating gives CASRQSLNTEAFF.

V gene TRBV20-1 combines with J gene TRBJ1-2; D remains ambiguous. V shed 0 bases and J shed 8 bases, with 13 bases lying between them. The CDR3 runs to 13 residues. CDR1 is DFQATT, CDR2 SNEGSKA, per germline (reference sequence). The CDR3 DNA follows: TGCAGTGCTAGAGATCCGCGGGTTGCAGGCTACACCTTC. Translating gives CSARDPRVAGYTF.

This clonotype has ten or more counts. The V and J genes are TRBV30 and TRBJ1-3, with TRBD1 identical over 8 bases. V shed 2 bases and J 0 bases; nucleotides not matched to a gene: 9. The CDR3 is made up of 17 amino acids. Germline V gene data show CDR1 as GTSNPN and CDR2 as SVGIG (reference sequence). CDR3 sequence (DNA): TGTGCCTGGAGTCACTCCTACAGGGGGAGCTCTGGAAACACCATATATTTT. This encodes CAWSHSYRGSSGNTIYF.

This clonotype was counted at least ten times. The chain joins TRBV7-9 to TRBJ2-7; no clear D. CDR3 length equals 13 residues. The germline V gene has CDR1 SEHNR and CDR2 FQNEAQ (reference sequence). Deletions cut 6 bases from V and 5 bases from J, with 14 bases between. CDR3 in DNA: TGTGCCAGCAGTTCTTCCACAGCCCACGAGCAGTACTTC. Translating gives CASSSSTAHEQYF. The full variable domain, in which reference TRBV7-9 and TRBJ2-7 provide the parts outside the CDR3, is DTGVSQNPRHKITKRGQNVTFRCDPISEHNRLYWYRQTLGQGPEFLTYFQNEAQLEKSRLLSDRFSAERPKGSFSTLEIQRTEQGDSAMYLCASSSSTAHEQYFGPGTRLTVT.

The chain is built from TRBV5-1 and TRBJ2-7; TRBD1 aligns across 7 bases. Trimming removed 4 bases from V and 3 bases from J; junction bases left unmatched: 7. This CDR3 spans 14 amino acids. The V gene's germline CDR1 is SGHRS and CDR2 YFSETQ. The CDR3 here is CASSLDRLLYEQYF. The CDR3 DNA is TGCGCCAGCAGCCTGGACAGGTTACTCTACGAGCAGTACTTC.

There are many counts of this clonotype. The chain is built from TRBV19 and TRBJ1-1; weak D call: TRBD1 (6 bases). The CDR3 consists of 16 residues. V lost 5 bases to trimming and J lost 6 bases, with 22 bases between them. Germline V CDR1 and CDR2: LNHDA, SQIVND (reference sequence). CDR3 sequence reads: CASSLTPGQPGSEAFF. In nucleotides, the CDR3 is TGTGCCAGTAGTCTCACACCCGGACAGCCGGGGTCTGAAGCTTTCTTT.

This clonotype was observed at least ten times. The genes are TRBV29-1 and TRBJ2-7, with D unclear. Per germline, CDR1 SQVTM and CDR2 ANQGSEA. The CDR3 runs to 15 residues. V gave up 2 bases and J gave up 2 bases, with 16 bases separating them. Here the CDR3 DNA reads TGCAGCGTTGAATACGCTGACTCAAACCCCTACGAGCAGTACTTC. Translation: CSVEYADSNPYEQYF.

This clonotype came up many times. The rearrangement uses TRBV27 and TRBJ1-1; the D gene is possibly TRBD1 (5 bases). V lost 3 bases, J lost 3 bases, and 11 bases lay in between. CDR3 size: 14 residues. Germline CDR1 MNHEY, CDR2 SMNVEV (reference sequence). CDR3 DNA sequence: TGTGCCAGCAGTTTTAACGGGGGGGACACTGAAGCTTTCTTT. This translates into CASSFNGGDTEAFF.

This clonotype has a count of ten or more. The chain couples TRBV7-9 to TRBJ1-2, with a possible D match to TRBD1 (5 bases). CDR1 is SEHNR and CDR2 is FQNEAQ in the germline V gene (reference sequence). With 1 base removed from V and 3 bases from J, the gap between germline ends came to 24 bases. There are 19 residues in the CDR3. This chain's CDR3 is CASSLGFYRTKSWDYGYTF. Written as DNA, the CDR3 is TGTGCCAGCAGCTTAGGGTTTTACAGGACCAAGAGTTGGGACTATGGCTACACCTTC.

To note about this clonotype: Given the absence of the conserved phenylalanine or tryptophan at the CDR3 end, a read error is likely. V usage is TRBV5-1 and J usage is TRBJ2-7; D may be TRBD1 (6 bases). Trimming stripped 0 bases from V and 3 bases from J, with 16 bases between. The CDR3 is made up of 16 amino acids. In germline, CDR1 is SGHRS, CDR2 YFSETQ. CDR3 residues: CASSLALQGSIYEQYL. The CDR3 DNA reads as TGCGCCAGCAGCTTGGCGTTACAGGGATCAATCTACGAGCAGTACCTC.

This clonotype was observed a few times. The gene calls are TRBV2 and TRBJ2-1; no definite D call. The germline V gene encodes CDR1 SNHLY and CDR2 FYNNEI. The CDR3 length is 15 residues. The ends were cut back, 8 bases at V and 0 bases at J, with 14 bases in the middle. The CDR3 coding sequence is TGTGCCAGCGGTGGCTCACCAGTCTCCTACAATGAGCAGTTCTTC. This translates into CASGGSPVSYNEQFF.